Listed below are T cell receptor beta chains from one sample, sequenced in a study of T cell responses to AZD1222 COVID-19 vaccine. Libraries were prepared by immunoSEQ multiplex PCR; TCRdb keeps only in-frame clonotypes and omits some of them. The table records about 120,000 clones, around 94% of them present only once. Sequencing used peripheral blood, obtained 28 days after the second AZD1222 dose. The receptors were sampled from an adult who received the AZD1222 COVID-19 vaccine. CDR3s include the opening cysteine and the closing phenylalanine or tryptophan. D genes are given only for firm matches. Clone size is shown for a subset of rows, as once, few, many or a class of expanded clone.

J gene | clone size | D gene | V gene | CDR3 protein | CDR3 DNA
TRBJ2-5 | - | - | TRBV11-2 | CASSSYVTGAGETQYF | TGTGCCAGCAGCTCATACGTAACAGGGGCGGGGGAGACCCAGTACTTC
TRBJ1-5 | - | - | TRBV15 | CATSHRTGYQPQHF | TGTGCCACCAGCCATAGGACCGGGTATCAGCCCCAGCATTTT
TRBJ2-1 | - | - | TRBV18 | CASSPPPALDEQFF | TGTGCCAGCTCACCACCCCCCGCCCTAGATGAGCAGTTCTTC
TRBJ1-5 | - | - | TRBV6-2/TRBV6-3 | CASSPRRGTYSNQPQHF | TGTGCCAGCAGCCCTCGGAGAGGGACATATAGCAATCAGCCCCAGCATTTT
TRBJ2-3 | once | - | TRBV28 | CASSTLPGVGTDTQYF | TGTGCCAGCAGTACATTACCGGGAGTCGGCACAGATACGCAGTATTTT
TRBJ2-4 | - | - | TRBV23-1 | CASSRGVIQYF | TGCGCCAGCAGTCGTGGAGTCATTCAGTACTTC
TRBJ1-2 | once | - | TRBV18 | CASSPSLDGYTF | TGTGCCAGCTCACCGAGTCTCGATGGCTACACCTTC
TRBJ1-1 | few | - | TRBV4-1 | CASSQESGVAEAFF | TGCGCCAGCAGCCAAGAATCCGGGGTCGCTGAAGCTTTCTTT
TRBJ2-7 | - | TRBD2 | TRBV28 | CASSGLAMVPREQYF | TGTGCCAGCAGTGGACTAGCGATGGTCCCTAGGGAGCAGTACTTC
TRBJ1-1 | - | - | TRBV7-2 | CASSLDGEEAEAFF | TGTGCCAGCAGCTTGGACGGGGAAGAGGCTGAAGCTTTCTTT
TRBJ2-7 | - | - | TRBV30 | CAWSPQGSSYEQYF | TGTGCCTGGAGTCCTCAGGGAAGCTCCTACGAGCAGTACTTC
TRBJ1-5 | - | - | TRBV29-1 | CSVEGGTDQPQHF | TGCAGCGTTGAGGGGGGGACGGATCAGCCCCAGCATTTT
TRBJ2-1 | - | - | TRBV23-1 | CASSPYEQFF | TGCGCCAGCAGCCCGTATGAGCAGTTCTTC
TRBJ2-3 | - | - | TRBV9 | CASSVDGFPTDTQYF | TGTGCCAGCAGCGTAGACGGGTTCCCCACAGATACGCAGTATTTT
TRBJ2-7 | - | TRBD1 | TRBV28 | CASGYDRGKDEQYF | TGTGCCAGCGGCTATGACAGGGGGAAGGACGAGCAGTACTTC
TRBJ2-1 | - | - | TRBV29-1 | CSSSRASSYNEQFF | TGCAGCAGTAGCAGGGCGAGCTCCTACAATGAGCAGTTCTTC
TRBJ2-1 | - | - | TRBV20-1 | CSASGFSNEQFF | TGCAGTGCTAGTGGCTTTAGCAATGAGCAGTTCTTC
TRBJ2-1 | - | - | TRBV7-9 | CASSPPRGRSSYNEQFF | TGTGCCAGCAGCCCTCCTAGGGGGAGGAGCTCCTACAATGAGCAGTTCTTC
TRBJ1-1 | - | - | TRBV12-3/TRBV12-4 | CASSLSVTPEAFF | TGTGCCAGCAGTTTATCGGTAACTCCTGAAGCTTTCTTT
TRBJ1-5 | - | - | TRBV9 | CASSYTGNQPQHF | TGTGCCAGCAGCTATACAGGGAACCAGCCCCAGCATTTT
TRBJ2-7 | - | TRBD1 | TRBV18 | CASSPSGQGSYEQYF | TGTGCCAGCTCACCCTCGGGACAGGGCTCCTACGAGCAGTACTTC
TRBJ2-1 | - | TRBD2 | TRBV5-1 | CASSLVASGGPNEQFF | TGCGCCAGCAGCTTGGTGGCGTCGGGAGGGCCTAATGAGCAGTTCTTC
TRBJ2-2 | - | TRBD2 | TRBV30 | CACLTSGGTGELFF | TGTGCCTGCCTGACTAGCGGGGGGACCGGGGAGCTGTTTTTT
TRBJ1-1 | - | - | TRBV5-6 | CASSRTETITEAFF | TGTGCCAGCAGTCGGACAGAAACCATCACTGAAGCTTTCTTT
TRBJ1-4 | - | TRBD1 | TRBV28 | CASSLNRGYLFF | TGTGCCAGCAGTCTGAACAGGGGTTACCTGTTTTTT
TRBJ1-5 | - | - | TRBV28 | CATDGDDQPQHF | TGTGCTACCGACGGGGACGACCAGCCCCAGCATTTT
TRBJ1-2 | - | - | TRBV28 | CASTTGPSPSYGYTF | TGTGCCAGCACCACAGGACCCTCTCCATCCTATGGCTACACCTTC
TRBJ2-1 | - | - | TRBV30 | CAWPSAAINEQFF | TGTGCCTGGCCTAGCGCAGCTATCAATGAGCAGTTCTTC
TRBJ2-3 | - | - | TRBV7-8 | CASSLKGGPGTDTQYF | TGTGCCAGCAGCTTAAAAGGGGGGCCCGGGACAGATACGCAGTATTTT
TRBJ1-3 | - | - | TRBV28 | CASTPGGAGNTIYF | TGTGCCAGCACCCCAGGTGGGGCGGGAAACACCATATATTTT
TRBJ2-5 | once | - | TRBV6-5 | CASSMGKETQYF | TGTGCCAGCAGTATGGGAAAAGAGACCCAGTACTTC
TRBJ2-3 | - | TRBD2 | TRBV5-1 | CASSSLAGGFTDTQYF | TGCGCCAGCAGCTCACTAGCGGGAGGGTTCACAGATACGCAGTATTTT
TRBJ2-1 | few | - | TRBV27 | CASSTSNEQFF | TGTGCCAGCAGTACTAGTAATGAGCAGTTCTTC
TRBJ2-1 | - | - | TRBV9 | CASSVDWASRDEQFF | TGTGCCAGCAGCGTAGACTGGGCTAGCAGAGATGAGCAGTTCTTC
TRBJ2-1 | - | TRBD1 | TRBV9 | CASSVQGADYNEQFF | TGTGCCAGCAGCGTACAGGGGGCTGACTACAATGAGCAGTTCTTC
TRBJ2-3 | - | - | TRBV12-3/TRBV12-4 | CASSRYTDTQYF | TGTGCCAGCAGCCGATACACAGATACGCAGTATTTT
TRBJ2-7 | - | TRBD2 | TRBV5-1 | CASSRVASGLYEQYF | TGCGCCAGCAGCCGGGTGGCTAGCGGGCTCTACGAGCAGTACTTC
TRBJ2-7 | - | - | TRBV10-3 | CAISERALSHEQYF | TGTGCCATCAGTGAACGAGCGTTATCCCACGAGCAGTACTTC
TRBJ1-5 | - | - | TRBV5-1 | CASSREGTNQPQHF | TGCGCCAGCAGCCGGGAAGGGACTAATCAGCCCCAGCATTTT
TRBJ2-7 | - | - | TRBV28 | CASGRESLYEQYF | TGTGCCAGCGGGCGTGAATCCCTCTACGAGCAGTACTTC
TRBJ1-5 | - | TRBD1 | TRBV27 | CASSLEGQSNQPQHF | TGTGCCAGCAGTTTAGAGGGACAGAGCAATCAGCCCCAGCATTTT
TRBJ1-4 | - | - | TRBV21-1 | CASSKGVQGKNEKLFF | TGTGCCAGCAGCAAAGGAGTGCAGGGCAAGAATGAAAAACTGTTTTTT
TRBJ2-7 | - | - | TRBV6-5 | CASRQGREQYF | TGTGCCAGCAGGCAGGGACGAGAGCAGTACTTC
TRBJ1-5 | - | TRBD1 | TRBV28 | CASNGGQANQPQHF | TGTGCCAGCAACGGGGGACAGGCCAATCAGCCCCAGCATTTT
TRBJ1-4 | - | - | TRBV28 | CASSGAELNEKLFF | TGTGCCAGCAGTGGGGCCGAGTTAAATGAAAAACTGTTTTTT
TRBJ1-6 | - | TRBD1 | TRBV5-1 | CASWDRSYNSPLHF | TGCGCCAGCTGGGACAGGTCCTATAATTCACCCCTCCACTTT
TRBJ2-1 | - | - | TRBV24-1 | CATSDLFGYNEQFF | TGTGCCACCAGTGATTTGTTCGGGTACAATGAGCAGTTCTTC
TRBJ1-5 | - | - | TRBV7-3 | CASSRTGGSNQPQHF | TGTGCCAGCAGCCGGACTGGGGGGAGCAATCAGCCCCAGCATTTT
TRBJ1-1 | - | - | TRBV2 | CASSAEQGNTEAFF | TGTGCCAGCAGTGCGGAACAGGGGAACACTGAAGCTTTCTTT
TRBJ1-1 | - | TRBD1 | TRBV18 | CASSPPRTGVLNTEAFF | TGTGCCAGCTCACCACCTAGGACAGGGGTTTTAAACACTGAAGCTTTCTTT